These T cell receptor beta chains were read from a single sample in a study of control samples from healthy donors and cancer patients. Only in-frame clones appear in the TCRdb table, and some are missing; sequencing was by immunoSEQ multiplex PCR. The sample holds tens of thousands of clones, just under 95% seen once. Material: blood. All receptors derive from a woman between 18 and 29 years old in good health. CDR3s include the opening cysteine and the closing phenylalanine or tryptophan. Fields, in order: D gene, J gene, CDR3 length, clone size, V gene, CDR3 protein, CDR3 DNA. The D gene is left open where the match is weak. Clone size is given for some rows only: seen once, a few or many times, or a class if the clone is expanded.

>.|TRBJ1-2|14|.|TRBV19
CASSMFRDLYGYTF
TGTGCCAGTAGTATGTTTAGGGATCTCTATGGCTACACCTTC
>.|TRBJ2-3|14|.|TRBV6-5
CASSYSTLTDTQYF
TGTGCCAGCAGTTACTCTACCCTCACAGATACGCAGTATTTT
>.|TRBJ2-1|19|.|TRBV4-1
CASSQDEGMGSGFYNEQFF
TGCGCCAGCAGCCAAGATGAGGGGATGGGGTCCGGGTTCTACAATGAGCAGTTCTTC
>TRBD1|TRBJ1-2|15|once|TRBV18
CASSPQGQGANGYTF
TGTGCCAGCTCACCACAGGGACAGGGGGCGAATGGCTACACCTTC
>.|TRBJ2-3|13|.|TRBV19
CASRTLSTDTQYF
TGTGCCAGTAGGACCCTTAGCACGGATACGCAGTATTTT
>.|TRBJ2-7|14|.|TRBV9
CASSVTLGGDEQYF
TGTGCCAGCAGCGTAACACTAGGAGGGGACGAGCAGTACTTC
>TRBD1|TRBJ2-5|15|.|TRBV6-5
CASIRLKTGLETQYF
TGTGCCAGCATTCGACTTAAGACAGGGTTAGAGACCCAGTACTTC
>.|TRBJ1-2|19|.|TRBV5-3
CARSLVWAGVVWTNYGYTF
TGTGCCAGAAGCTTGGTATGGGCAGGGGTTGTATGGACTAACTATGGCTACACCTTC
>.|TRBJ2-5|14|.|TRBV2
CASSRDRGGETQYF
TGTGCCAGCAGTAGGGACCGAGGTGGCGAGACCCAGTACTTC
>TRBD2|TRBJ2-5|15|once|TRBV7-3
CASSLGSAGRETQYF
TGTGCCAGCAGCTTAGGTTCAGCGGGGAGAGAGACCCAGTACTTC
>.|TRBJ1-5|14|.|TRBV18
CASSPKRGWGPQHF
TGTGCCAGCTCACCGAAGCGAGGATGGGGTCCCCAGCATTTT
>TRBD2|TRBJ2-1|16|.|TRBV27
CASRGGLAGSYNEQFF
TGTGCCAGCAGGGGAGGACTAGCGGGATCCTACAATGAGCAGTTCTTC
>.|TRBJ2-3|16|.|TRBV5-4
CASSLARGAGTDTQYF
TGTGCCAGCAGCTTGGCGCGGGGTGCTGGCACAGATACGCAGTATTTT
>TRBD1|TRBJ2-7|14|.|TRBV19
CASSPRQGGYEQYF
TGTGCCAGTAGTCCTAGACAGGGGGGCTACGAGCAGTACTTC
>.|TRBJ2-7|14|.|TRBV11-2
CASSLSGREGGQYF
TGTGCCAGCAGCTTAAGTGGGCGGGAAGGCGGGCAGTACTTC
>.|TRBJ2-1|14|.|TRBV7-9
CASSPGSPNNEQFF
TGTGCCAGCAGCCCCGGGAGCCCCAACAATGAGCAGTTCTTC
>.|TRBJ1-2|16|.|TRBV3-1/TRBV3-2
CASSLSGTQMNYGYTF
TGTGCCAGCAGCCTGTCAGGGACACAGATGAACTATGGCTACACCTTC
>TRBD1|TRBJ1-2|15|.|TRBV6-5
CASRKPDRVGYGYTF
TGTGCCAGCAGAAAGCCTGACAGGGTAGGATATGGCTACACCTTC
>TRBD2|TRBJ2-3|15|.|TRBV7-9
CASSSLGLAGGVQYF
TGTGCCAGCAGCTCCCTGGGACTAGCGGGGGGTGTGCAGTATTTT
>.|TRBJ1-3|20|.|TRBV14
CASSQVRDATSSSSGNTIYF
TGTGCCAGCAGCCAAGTCAGGGACGCTACTTCAAGCAGCTCTGGAAACACCATATATTTT
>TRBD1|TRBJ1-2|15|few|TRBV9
CASSVETGGTWGYTF
TGTGCCAGCAGCGTAGAGACAGGGGGAACTTGGGGCTACACCTTC
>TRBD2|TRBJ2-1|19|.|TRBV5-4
CASSRNIIAGGPSYNEQFF
TGTGCCAGCAGCCGTAACATAATAGCGGGAGGGCCCTCCTACAATGAGCAGTTCTTC
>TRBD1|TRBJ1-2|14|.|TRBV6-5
CASRPTGTNYGYTF
TGTGCCAGCAGACCGACAGGGACTAACTATGGCTACACCTTC
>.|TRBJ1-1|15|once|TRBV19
CASSIGTAENTEAFF
TGTGCCAGTAGTATAGGGACGGCTGAGAACACTGAAGCTTTCTTT
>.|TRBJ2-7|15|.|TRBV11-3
CASSFGPDSSYEQYF
TGTGCCAGCAGCTTTGGTCCGGACAGCTCCTACGAGCAGTACTTC
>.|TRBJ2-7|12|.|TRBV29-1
CSVVPSDYEQYF
TGCAGCGTTGTTCCTAGCGACTACGAGCAGTACTTC
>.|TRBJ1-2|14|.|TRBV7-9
CASRDGSDLDGYTF
TGTGCCAGCAGGGATGGGAGTGATCTCGATGGCTACACCTTC
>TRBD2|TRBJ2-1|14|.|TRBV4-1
CASSQPGGQVEQFF
TGCGCCAGCAGCCAACCGGGAGGGCAGGTTGAGCAGTTCTTC
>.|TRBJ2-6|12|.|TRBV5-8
CASSLGVQALTF
TGTGCCAGCAGCTTGGGGGTCCAGGCTCTGACTTTC
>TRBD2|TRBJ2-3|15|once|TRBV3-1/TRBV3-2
CASSQGGGSTDTQYF
TGTGCCAGCAGCCAAGGCGGGGGGAGCACAGATACGCAGTATTTT
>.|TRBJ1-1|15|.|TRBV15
CATSRGAGVSAEAFF
TGTGCCACCAGCAGAGGGGCAGGGGTGAGCGCTGAAGCTTTCTTT
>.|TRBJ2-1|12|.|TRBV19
CASSPWGNEQFF
TGTGCCAGTAGTCCCTGGGGAAATGAGCAGTTCTTC